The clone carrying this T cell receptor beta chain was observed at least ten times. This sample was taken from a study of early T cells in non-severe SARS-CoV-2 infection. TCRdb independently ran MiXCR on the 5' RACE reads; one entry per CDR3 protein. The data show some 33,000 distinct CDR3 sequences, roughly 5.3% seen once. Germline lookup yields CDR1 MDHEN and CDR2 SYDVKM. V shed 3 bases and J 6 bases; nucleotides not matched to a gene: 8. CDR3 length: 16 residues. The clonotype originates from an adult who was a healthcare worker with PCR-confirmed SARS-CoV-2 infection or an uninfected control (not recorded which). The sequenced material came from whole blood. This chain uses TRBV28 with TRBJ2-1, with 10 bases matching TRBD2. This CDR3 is CASSFAGAGGINEQFF. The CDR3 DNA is TGTGCCAGCAGTTTTGCGGGAGCGGGAGGGATCAATGAGCAGTTCTTC.